Listed here is a single T cell receptor (beta chain). The same CDR3 also results from other DNA sequences found in this sample. The sample comes from a study of blood T cell repertoires in COVID-19. On the study more broadly: T cells, B-cell-depleted T cells, or PBMCs supplied cDNA or gDNA.

TCRdb's copy holds only in-frame clones and misses some; the assay was immunoSEQ multiplex PCR. The repertoire holds 150,000 to 250,000 clones, with about 80% as singletons. Per germline, CDR1 GTSNPN and CDR2 SVGIG (reference sequence). The CDR3 extends over 11 amino acids. V gave up 4 bases and J gave up 0 bases, with 4 bases separating them. The chain couples TRBV30 to TRBJ2-7; no clear D. Sequencing input: peripheral blood. The TCR was taken from a human donor with acute or convalescent COVID-19. The donor label of this sample is uncertain. CDR3 amino acids: CAWTSSYEQYF. CDR3 nucleotides: TGTGCCTGGACCAGCTCCTACGAGCAGTACTTC.